The sequence of this T cell receptor (beta chain) was determined in a study of T cell responses to AZD1222 COVID-19 vaccine. Method: immunoSEQ multiplex PCR; TCRdb's copy keeps in-frame clones and lacks some. The sample carries approximately 110,000 clones, around 94% recorded once. The CDR3 is 13 amino acids. Germline CDR1 is SGHDT and CDR2 is YYEEEE. Trimming stripped 3 bases from V and 3 bases from J, with 10 bases between. The starting material was peripheral blood, obtained on day 0 of AZD1222 vaccination. V gene TRBV5-6 combines with J gene TRBJ2-7, with no clear D. This sequence originates from an adult in good health. Here the CDR3 reads CASSSDRYYEQYF. The CDR3 bases are TGTGCCAGCAGCTCGGACCGTTACTACGAGCAGTACTTC.